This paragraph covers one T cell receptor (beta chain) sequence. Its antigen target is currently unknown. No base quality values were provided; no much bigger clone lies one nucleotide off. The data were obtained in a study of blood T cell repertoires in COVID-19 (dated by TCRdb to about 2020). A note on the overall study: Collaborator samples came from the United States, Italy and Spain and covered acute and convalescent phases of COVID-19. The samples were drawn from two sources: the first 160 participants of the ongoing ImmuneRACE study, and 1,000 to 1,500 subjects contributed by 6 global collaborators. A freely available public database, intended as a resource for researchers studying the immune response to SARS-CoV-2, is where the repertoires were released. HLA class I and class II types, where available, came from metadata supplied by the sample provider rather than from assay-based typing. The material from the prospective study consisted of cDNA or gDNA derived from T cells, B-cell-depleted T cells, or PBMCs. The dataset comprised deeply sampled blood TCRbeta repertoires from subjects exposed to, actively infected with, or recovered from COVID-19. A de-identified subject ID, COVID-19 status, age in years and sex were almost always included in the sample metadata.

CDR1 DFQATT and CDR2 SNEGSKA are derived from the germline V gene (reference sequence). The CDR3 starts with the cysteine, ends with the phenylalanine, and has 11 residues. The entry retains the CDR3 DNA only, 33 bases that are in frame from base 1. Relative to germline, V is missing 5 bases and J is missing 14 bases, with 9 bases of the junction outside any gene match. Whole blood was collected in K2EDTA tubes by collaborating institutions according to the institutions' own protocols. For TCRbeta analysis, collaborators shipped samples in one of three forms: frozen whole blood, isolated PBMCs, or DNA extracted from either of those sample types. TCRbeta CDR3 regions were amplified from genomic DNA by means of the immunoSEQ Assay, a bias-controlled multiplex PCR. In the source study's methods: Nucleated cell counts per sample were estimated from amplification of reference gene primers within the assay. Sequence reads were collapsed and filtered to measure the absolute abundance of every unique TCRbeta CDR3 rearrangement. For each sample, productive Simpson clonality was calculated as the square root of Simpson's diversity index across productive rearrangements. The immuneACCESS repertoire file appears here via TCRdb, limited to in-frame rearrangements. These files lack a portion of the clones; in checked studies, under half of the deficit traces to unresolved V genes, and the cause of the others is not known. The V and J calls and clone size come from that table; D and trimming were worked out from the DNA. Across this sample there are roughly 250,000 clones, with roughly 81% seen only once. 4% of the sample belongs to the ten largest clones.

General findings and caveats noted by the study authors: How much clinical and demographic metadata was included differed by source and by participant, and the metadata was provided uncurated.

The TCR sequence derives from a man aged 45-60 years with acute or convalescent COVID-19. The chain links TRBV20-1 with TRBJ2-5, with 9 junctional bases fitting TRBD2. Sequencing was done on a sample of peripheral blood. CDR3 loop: CSAGLLAGVYF. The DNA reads TGCAGTGCTGGGCTTTTAGCGGGGGTTTACTTC.